This paragraph reports one T cell receptor beta chain. Antigen: not known. This sample is part of a study of CXCR3-negative and CXCR3-positive naive CD8 T cells. Study-wide points: Researchers report that CXCR3-positive naive cells carry more hydrophobic TRB CDR3s than CXCR3-negative naive cells.

UMI labels and 5' RACE were used to prepare the TRB cDNA libraries. With the 5' RACE reads reprocessed, TCRdb shows one record per CDR3 protein and no DNA. The table for this sample gives fewer than 90,000 distinct CDR3 sequences. The CDR3 extends over 12 amino acids. This sequence originates from a human donor in good health. Some clones in this sample may be carry-over from other donors' samples. Sequencing was carried out using naive CXCR3+ CD8+ T cells from blood. The subset is: CD45RO-CCR7+CD27+CD95- naive CD8+ T cells expressing CXCR3 (TNR3+). The chain carries TRBV12-3 or TRBV12-4 and TRBJ2-1. The CDR3 protein is CASSLVNNEQFF.